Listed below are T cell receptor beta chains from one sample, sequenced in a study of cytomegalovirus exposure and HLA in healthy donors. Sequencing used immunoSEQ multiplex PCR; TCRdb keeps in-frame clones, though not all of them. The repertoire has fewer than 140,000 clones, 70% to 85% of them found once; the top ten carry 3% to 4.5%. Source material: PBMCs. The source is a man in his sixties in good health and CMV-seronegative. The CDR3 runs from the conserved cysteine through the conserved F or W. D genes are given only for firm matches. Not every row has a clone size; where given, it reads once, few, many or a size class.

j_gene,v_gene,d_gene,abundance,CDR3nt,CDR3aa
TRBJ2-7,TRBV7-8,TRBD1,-,TGTGCCAGCAGCTTAGCGGGACAGGGGAGCTACGAGCAGTACTTC,CASSLAGQGSYEQYF
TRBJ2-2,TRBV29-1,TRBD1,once,TGCAGCGCCCTACGCCCGGGACAGGGGAACACCGGGGAGCTGTTTTTT,CSALRPGQGNTGELFF
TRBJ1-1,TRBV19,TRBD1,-,TGTGCCAGTAGTACCCAACAGGGGGCCCCGGAAGCTTTCTTT,CASSTQQGAPEAFF
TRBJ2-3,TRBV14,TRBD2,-,TGTGCCAGCAGACCGGGAGGGTTGAGCACAGATACGCAGTATTTT,CASRPGGLSTDTQYF
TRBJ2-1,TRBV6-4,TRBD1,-,TGTGCCAGCAGTGGTGGGACAGGCTCCTACAATGAGCAGTTCTTC,CASSGGTGSYNEQFF
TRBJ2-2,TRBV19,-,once,TGTGCCAGTAGTACTTCCGGGGAGCTGTTTTTT,CASSTSGELFF
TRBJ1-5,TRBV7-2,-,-,TGTGCCAGCAGCTCCCGGGGGGACAATCAGCCCCAGCATTTT,CASSSRGDNQPQHF
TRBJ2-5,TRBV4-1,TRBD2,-,TGCGCCAGCAGCCAAGACCGGGGGGGCCCTTGGGAGACCCAGTACTTC,CASSQDRGGPWETQYF
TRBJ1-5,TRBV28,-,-,TGTGCCAGCAGGAGGGACTTTGGCAATCAGCCCCAGCATTTT,CASRRDFGNQPQHF
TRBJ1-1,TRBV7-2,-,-,TGTGCCAGCAGCTTAGCCCACAGGGCCAACACTGAAGCTTTCTTT,CASSLAHRANTEAFF
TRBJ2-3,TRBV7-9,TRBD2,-,TGTGCCAGCAGTCCCGGGGCTAGCGGGGGGAGCACAGATACGCAGTATTTT,CASSPGASGGSTDTQYF
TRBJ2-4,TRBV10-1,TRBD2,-,TGCGCCAGCAGTGAGTCTGGCGGGGGGGCCGGTAACATTCAGTACTTC,CASSESGGGAGNIQYF
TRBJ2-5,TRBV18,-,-,TGTGCCAGCTCACCCTTATTTTCGGCGGACCAAGAGACCCAGTACTTC,CASSPLFSADQETQYF
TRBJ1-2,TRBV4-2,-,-,TGTGCCAGCAGCCCCTTTTTATCTGGCGGGATGGTGGTCGGCTACACCTTC,CASSPFLSGGMVVGYTF
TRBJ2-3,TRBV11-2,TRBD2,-,TGTGCCAGCAGCTTAGATCCTGGCGGGGGGACCTCAGATACGCAGTATTTT,CASSLDPGGGTSDTQYF
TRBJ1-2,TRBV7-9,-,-,TGTTCCAGCAGCATCGACAGGCTTGGATCTGGCTACACCTTC,CSSSIDRLGSGYTF
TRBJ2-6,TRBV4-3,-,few,TGCGCCAGCAGCCAAGGGGGGCGCTCTGGGGCCAACGTCCTGACTTTC,CASSQGGRSGANVLTF
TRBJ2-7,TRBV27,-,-,TGTGCCAGCAGTTTAAAGGACACCCTCTACGAGCAGTACTTC,CASSLKDTLYEQYF
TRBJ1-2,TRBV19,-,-,TGTGCCAGTAGTATAAAGGGACTGAACTATGGCTACACCTTC,CASSIKGLNYGYTF
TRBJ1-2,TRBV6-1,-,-,TGTGCCAGCAGTGAAGGACAGGACTATGGCTACACCTTC,CASSEGQDYGYTF
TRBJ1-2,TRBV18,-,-,TGTGCCAGCTCACCGGGAGGGGGCTATGGCTACACCTTC,CASSPGGGYGYTF
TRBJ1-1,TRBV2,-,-,TGTGCCAGAAGTCTCCTTCTGAACACTGAAGCTTTCTTT,CARSLLLNTEAFF
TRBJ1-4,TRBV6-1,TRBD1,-,TGTGCCAGCACCGACAGGGGGCGTTATGAAAAACTGTTTTTT,CASTDRGRYEKLFF
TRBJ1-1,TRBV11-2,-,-,TGTGCCAGCAGCATAAGGACAGACACTGAAGCTTTCTTT,CASSIRTDTEAFF
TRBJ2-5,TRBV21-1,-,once,TGTGCCAGCAGCAAAGACCCGCGGGGGACCTTCGGGGAGACCCAGTACTTC,CASSKDPRGTFGETQYF
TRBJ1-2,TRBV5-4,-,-,TGTGCCAGCAGGCCGGGGGTCGACTATGGCTACACCTTC,CASRPGVDYGYTF
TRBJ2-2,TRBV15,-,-,TGTGCCACCAGCACTAAGCTGAACACCGGGGAGCTGTTTTTT,CATSTKLNTGELFF
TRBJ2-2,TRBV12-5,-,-,TGTGCTAGTGGTTTTAGTGACACCGGGGAGCTGTTTTTT,CASGFSDTGELFF
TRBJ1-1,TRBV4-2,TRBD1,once,TGTGCCAGCAGCCAATCAGCAGGGGGTAACACTGAAGCTTTCTTT,CASSQSAGGNTEAFF
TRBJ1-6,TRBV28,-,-,TGTGCCAGCAGAACCCCCGCCCTATATTCACCCCTCCACTTT,CASRTPALYSPLHF
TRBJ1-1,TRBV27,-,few,TGTGCCAGCAGTTTAGGGTCAGCGAGGACTGAAGCTTTCTTT,CASSLGSARTEAFF
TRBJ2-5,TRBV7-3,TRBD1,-,TGTGCCAGCAGCCCGGGACAGCAGGTAGAGACCCAGTACTTC,CASSPGQQVETQYF
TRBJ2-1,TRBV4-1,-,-,TGCGCCAGCAGCCAAGTAGATATGGTCTCCTACAATGAGCAGTTCTTC,CASSQVDMVSYNEQFF
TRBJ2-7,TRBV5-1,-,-,TGCGCCAGCAGCTTGGGGGGGCGGACCTACGAGCAGTACTTC,CASSLGGRTYEQYF
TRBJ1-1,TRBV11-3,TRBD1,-,TGTGCCAGCAGCTCTGGGACAGGGGAAGCTTTCTTT,CASSSGTGEAFF
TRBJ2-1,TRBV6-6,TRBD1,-,TGTGCCAGCAGTTACTCGGGCCGGGACAGGTTCAATGAGCAGTTCTTC,CASSYSGRDRFNEQFF
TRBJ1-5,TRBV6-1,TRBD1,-,TGTGCCAGCAGACTACAGGGGGCGTTTAATCAGCCCCAGCATTTT,CASRLQGAFNQPQHF
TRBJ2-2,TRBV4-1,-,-,TGCGCCAGCAGCCAAGAGAGGGTACAGAACACCGGGGAGCTGTTTTTT,CASSQERVQNTGELFF
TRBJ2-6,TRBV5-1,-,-,TGCGCCAGCAGCTTCAGCTCTGGGGCCAACGTCCTGACTTTC,CASSFSSGANVLTF
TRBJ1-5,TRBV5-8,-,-,TGTGCCAGCAGCTCGGGGTTCTATCAGCCCCAGCATTTT,CASSSGFYQPQHF
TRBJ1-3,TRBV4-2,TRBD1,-,TGTGCCAGCAGCCAAGCTTTGACAGGGACTGGAAACACCATATATTTT,CASSQALTGTGNTIYF
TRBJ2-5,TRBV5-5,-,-,TGTGCCAGCAGCTATCAACAGGGATGGGACGAGACCCAGTACTTC,CASSYQQGWDETQYF
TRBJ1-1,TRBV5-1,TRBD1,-,TGCGCCAGCAGCTTGCCCGCCATCGGGACAGGGGCTGAAGCTTTCTTT,CASSLPAIGTGAEAFF
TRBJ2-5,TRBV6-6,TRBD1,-,TGTGCCAGCAGTTCTCGGGCAGGGGGTGAGACCCAGTACTTC,CASSSRAGGETQYF
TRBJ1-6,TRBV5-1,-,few,TGCGCCAGCAGCAGACAGTCCTCACTCTCCTATAATTCACCCCTCCACTTT,CASSRQSSLSYNSPLHF
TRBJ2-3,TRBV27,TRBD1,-,TGTGCCAGCGGGACAGGGCTCCCAGATACGCAGTATTTT,CASGTGLPDTQYF